This T cell receptor beta chain derives from a study of T cells in Graves' hyperthyroidism and ophthalmopathy. V was cut by 0 bases and J by 2 bases, with 5 bases left in between. Germline V gene sequence: CDR1 ENHRY, CDR2 SYGVKD. The CDR3 sequence is 15 residues long. This clonotype was counted many times. Amplified TCR beta CDR3 regions derived from RNA transcripts. First-round RT-PCR with HTBI primers amplified the TCR CDR3 region. TCRdb re-called the multiplex PCR reads through MiXCR, storing one row per CDR3 protein. The sample shows 610,000 or so distinct CDR3 sequences, about 45% of them seen only once. Stable disease denoted Graves' hyperthyroidism without ophthalmopathy progression within 18 months.

The source is a woman younger than 30 with Graves' hyperthyroidism. The material sequenced was peripheral blood or thyroid tissue (not recorded which). The chain is built from TRBV10-3 and TRBJ2-6; the D is unclear. CDR3 residues: CAISESWTGANVLTF. In nucleotides, the CDR3 is TGTGCCATCAGTGAGTCATGGACTGGGGCCAACGTCCTGACTTTC.